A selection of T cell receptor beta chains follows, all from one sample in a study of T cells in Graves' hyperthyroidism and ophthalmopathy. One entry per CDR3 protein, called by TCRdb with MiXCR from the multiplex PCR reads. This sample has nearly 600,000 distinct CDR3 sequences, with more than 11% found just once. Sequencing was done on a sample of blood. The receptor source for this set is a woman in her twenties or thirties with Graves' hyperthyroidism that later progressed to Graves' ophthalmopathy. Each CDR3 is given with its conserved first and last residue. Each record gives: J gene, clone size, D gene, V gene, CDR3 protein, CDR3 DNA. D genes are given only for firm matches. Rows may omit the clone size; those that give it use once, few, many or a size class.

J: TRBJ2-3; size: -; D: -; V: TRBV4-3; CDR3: CASSQDTVATSTDTQYF; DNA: TGCGCCAGCAGCCAAGATACGGTAGCTACTAGCACAGATACGCAGTATTTT
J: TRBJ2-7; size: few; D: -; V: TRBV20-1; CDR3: CSARGGWGLYEQYF; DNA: TGCAGTGCTAGAGGAGGGTGGGGGCTCTACGAGCAGTACTTC
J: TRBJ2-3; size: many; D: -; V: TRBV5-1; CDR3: CASSLAPTGTSTDTQYF; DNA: TGCGCCAGCAGCTTGGCCCCGACAGGGACTAGCACAGATACGCAGTATTTT
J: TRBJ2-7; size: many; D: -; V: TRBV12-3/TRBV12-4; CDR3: CASSAASGAQQYF; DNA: TGTGCCAGCAGTGCCGCGTCGGGAGCTCAGCAGTACTTC
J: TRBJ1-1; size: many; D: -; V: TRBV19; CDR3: CASSIGRRGEMDTEAFF; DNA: TGTGCCAGTAGTATTGGGCGGCGGGGCGAAATGGACACTGAAGCTTTCTTT
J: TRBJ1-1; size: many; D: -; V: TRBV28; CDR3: CASTISDTEAFF; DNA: TGTGCCAGCACTATTAGTGACACTGAAGCTTTCTTT
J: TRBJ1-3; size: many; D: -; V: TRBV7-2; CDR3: CASSVATGAGNTIYF; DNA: TGTGCCAGCAGCGTAGCGACCGGGGCTGGAAACACCATATATTTT
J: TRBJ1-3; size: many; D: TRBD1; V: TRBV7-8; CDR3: CASSRTGGTVSNTIYF; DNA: TGTGCCAGCAGCCGGACCGGCGGGACAGTCTCAAACACCATATATTTT
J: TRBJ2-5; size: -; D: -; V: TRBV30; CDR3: CAWSIGQGQETQYF; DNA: TGTGCCTGGAGTATTGGGCAGGGTCAAGAGACCCAGTACTTC
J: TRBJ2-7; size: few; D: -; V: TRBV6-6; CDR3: CASSYGAGGAYEQYF; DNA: TGTGCCAGCAGTTACGGAGCCGGTGGGGCCTACGAGCAGTACTTC
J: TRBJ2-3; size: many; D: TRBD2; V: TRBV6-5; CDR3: CASSYSAGADTQYF; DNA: TGTGCCAGCAGTTACTCGGCGGGGGCAGATACGCAGTATTTT
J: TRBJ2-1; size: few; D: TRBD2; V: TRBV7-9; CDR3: CASSSWTSHEQFF; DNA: TGTGCCAGCAGCTCGTGGACTAGCCATGAGCAGTTCTTC
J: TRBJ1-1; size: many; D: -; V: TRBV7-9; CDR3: CASSLGSPIAEAFF; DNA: TGTGCCAGCAGCTTAGGGTCCCCCATTGCTGAAGCTTTCTTT
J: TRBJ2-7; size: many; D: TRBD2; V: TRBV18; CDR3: CASSPVPLAGGSYEQYF; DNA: TGTGCCAGCTCACCTGTCCCCCTAGCGGGAGGATCCTACGAGCAGTACTTC